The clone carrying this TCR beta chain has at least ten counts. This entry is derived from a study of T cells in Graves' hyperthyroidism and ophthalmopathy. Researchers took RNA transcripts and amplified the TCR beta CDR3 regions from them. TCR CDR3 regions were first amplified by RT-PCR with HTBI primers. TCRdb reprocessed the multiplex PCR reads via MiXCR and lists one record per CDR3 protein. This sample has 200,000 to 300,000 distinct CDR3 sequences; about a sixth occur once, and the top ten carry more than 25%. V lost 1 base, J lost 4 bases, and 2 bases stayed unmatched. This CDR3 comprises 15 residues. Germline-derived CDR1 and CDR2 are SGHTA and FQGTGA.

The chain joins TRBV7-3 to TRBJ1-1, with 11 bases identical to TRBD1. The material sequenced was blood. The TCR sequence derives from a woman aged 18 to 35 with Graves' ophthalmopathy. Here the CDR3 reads CASSLMGTGGTEAFF. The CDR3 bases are TGTGCCAGCAGCTTAATGGGGACAGGGGGCACTGAAGCTTTCTTT.